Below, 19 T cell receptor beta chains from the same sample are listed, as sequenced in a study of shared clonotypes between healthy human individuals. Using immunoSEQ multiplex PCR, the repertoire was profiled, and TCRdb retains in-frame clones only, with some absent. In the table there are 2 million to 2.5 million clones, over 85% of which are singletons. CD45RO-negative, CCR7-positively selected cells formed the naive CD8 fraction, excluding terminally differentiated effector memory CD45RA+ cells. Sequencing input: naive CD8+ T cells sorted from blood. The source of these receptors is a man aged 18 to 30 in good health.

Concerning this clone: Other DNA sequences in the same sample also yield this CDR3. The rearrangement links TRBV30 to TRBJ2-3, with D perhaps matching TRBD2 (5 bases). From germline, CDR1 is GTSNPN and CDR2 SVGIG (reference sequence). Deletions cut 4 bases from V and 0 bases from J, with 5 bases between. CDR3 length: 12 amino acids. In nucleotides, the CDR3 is TGTGCCTGGACGGGAAGCACAGATACGCAGTATTTT. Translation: CAWTGSTDTQYF.

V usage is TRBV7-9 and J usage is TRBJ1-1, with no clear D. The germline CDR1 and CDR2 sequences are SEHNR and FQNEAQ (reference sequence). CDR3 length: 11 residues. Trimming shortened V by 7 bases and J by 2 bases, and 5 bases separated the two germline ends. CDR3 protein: CASTINTEAFF. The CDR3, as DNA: TGTGCCAGCACCATAAACACTGAAGCTTTCTTT.

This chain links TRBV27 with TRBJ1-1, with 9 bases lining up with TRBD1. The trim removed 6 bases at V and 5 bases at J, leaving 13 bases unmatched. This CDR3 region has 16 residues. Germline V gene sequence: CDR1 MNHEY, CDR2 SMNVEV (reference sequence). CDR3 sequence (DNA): TGTGCCAGCAGCCAATTACTAACAGGGGGCCCGACTGAAGCTTTCTTT. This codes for CASSQLLTGGPTEAFF.

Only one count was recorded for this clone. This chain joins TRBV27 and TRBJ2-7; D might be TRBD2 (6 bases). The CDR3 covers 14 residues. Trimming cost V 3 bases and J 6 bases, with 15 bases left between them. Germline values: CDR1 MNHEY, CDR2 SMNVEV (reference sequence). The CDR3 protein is CASSFGGFGTEQYF. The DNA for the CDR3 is TGTGCCAGCAGTTTTGGGGGGTTCGGGACCGAGCAGTACTTC.

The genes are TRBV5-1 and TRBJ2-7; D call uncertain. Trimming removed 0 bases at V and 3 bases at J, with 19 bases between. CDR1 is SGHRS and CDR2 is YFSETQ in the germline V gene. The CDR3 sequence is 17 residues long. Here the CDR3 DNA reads TGCGCCAGCAGCTTGGGCCCGAGTGGATCACCCCTCTACGAGCAGTACTTC. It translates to CASSLGPSGSPLYEQYF.

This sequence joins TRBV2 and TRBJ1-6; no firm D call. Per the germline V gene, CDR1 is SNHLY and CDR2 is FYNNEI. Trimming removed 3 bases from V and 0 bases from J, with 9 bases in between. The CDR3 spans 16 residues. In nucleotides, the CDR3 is TGTGCCAGCAGTGAGGCGCAGAGCTCCTATAATTCACCCCTCCACTTT. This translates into CASSEAQSSYNSPLHF.

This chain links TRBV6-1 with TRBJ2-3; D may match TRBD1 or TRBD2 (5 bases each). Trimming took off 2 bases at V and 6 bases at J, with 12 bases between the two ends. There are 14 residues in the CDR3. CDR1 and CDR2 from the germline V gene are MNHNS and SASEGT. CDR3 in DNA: TGTGCCAGCAGTGAATCGGGGCCCGGGGATACGCAGTATTTT. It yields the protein CASSESGPGDTQYF.

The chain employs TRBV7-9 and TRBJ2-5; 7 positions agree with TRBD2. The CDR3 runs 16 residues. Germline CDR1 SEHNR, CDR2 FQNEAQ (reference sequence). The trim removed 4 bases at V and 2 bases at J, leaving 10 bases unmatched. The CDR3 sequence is CASSSWGREVQETQYF. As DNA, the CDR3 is TGTGCCAGCAGCTCTTGGGGGAGGGAAGTGCAAGAGACCCAGTACTTC.

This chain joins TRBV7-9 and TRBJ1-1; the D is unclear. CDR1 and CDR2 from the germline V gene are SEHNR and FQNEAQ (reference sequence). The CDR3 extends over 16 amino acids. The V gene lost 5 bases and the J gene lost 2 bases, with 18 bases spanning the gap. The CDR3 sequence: CASSRTGRDKNTEAFF. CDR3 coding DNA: TGTGCCAGCAGCCGGACGGGGAGGGATAAAAACACTGAAGCTTTCTTT. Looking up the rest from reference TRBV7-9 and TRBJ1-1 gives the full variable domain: DTGVSQNPRHKITKRGQNVTFRCDPISEHNRLYWYRQTLGQGPEFLTYFQNEAQLEKSRLLSDRFSAERPKGSFSTLEIQRTEQGDSAMYLCASSRTGRDKNTEAFFGQGTRLTVV.

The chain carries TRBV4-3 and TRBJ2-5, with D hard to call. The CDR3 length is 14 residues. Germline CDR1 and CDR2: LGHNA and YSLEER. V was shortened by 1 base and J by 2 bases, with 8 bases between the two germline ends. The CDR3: CASSQVTDQETQYF. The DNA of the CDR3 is TGCGCCAGCAGCCAAGTAACAGATCAAGAGACCCAGTACTTC.

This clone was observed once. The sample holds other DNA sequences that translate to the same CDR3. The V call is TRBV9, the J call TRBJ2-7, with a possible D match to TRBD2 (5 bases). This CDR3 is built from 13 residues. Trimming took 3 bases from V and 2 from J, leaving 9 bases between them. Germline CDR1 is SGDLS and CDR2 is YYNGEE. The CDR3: CASSGTGTYEQYF. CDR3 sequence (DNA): TGTGCCAGCAGCGGAACCGGGACCTACGAGCAGTACTTC.

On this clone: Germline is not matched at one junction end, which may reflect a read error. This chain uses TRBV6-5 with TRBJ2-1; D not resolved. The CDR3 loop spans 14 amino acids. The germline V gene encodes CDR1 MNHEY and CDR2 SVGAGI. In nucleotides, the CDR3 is TGTGCCAGCAGTTACTCTACGTACTACAGTGAGCAGTTCTTC. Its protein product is CASSYSTYYSEQFF.

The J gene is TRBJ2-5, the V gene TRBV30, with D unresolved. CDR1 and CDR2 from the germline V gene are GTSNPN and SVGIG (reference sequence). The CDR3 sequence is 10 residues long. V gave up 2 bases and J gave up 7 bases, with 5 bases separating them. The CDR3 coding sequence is TGTGCCTGGAGTCTAGGGACCCAGTACTTC. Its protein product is CAWSLGTQYF. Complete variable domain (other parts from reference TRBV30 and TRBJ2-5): SQTIHQWPATLVQPVGSPLSLECTVEGTSNPNLYWYRQAAGRGLQLLFYSVGIGQISSEVPQNLSASRPQDRQFILSSKKLLLSDSGFYLCAWSLGTQYFGPGTRLLVL.

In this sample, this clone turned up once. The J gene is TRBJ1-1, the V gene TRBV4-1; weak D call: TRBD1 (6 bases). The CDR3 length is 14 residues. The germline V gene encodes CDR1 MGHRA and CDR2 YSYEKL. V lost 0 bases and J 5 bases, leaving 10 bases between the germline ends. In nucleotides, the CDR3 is TGCGCCAGCAGCCAAGATCGGGACATTACTGAAGCTTTCTTT. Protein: CASSQDRDITEAFF.

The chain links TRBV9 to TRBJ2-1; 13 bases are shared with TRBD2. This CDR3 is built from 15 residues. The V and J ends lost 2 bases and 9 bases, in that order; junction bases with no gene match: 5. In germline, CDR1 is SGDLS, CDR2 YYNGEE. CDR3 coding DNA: TGTGCCAGCAGCGTGGGACTAGCGGGGATAATTGAGCAGTTCTTC. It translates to CASSVGLAGIIEQFF. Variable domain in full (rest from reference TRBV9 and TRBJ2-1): DSGVTQTPKHLITATGQRVTLRCSPRSGDLSVYWYQQSLDQGLQFLIQYYNGEERAKGNILERFSAQQFPDLHSELNLSSLELGDSALYFCASSVGLAGIIEQFFGPGTRLTVL.

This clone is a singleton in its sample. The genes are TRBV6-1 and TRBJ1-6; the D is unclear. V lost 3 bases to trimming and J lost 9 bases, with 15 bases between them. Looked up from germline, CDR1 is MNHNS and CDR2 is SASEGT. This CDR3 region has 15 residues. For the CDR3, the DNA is TGTGCCAGCAGTGAGTTCCGGTCCAGAGGTTCACCCCTCCACTTT. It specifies CASSEFRSRGSPLHF.

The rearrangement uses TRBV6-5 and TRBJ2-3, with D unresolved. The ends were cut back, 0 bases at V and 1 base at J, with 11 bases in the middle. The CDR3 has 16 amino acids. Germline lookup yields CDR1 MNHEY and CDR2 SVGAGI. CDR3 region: CASSYSVRSGTDTQYF. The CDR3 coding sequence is TGTGCCAGCAGTTACTCTGTGCGAAGTGGCACAGATACGCAGTATTTT.

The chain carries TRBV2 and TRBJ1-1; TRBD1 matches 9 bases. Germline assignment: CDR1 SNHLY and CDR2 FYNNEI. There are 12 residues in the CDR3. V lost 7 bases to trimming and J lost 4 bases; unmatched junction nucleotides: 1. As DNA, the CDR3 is TGTGCCAGCAAGACAGGGGGCACTGAAGCTTTCTTT. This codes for CASKTGGTEAFF.

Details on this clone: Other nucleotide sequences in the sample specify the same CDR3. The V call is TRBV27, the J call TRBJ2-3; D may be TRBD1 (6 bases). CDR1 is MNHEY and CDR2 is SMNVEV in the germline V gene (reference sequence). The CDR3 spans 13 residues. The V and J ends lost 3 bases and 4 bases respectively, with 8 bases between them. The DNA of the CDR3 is TGTGCCAGCAGTTTTTGGGGGCCAGATACGCAGTATTTT. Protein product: CASSFWGPDTQYF.